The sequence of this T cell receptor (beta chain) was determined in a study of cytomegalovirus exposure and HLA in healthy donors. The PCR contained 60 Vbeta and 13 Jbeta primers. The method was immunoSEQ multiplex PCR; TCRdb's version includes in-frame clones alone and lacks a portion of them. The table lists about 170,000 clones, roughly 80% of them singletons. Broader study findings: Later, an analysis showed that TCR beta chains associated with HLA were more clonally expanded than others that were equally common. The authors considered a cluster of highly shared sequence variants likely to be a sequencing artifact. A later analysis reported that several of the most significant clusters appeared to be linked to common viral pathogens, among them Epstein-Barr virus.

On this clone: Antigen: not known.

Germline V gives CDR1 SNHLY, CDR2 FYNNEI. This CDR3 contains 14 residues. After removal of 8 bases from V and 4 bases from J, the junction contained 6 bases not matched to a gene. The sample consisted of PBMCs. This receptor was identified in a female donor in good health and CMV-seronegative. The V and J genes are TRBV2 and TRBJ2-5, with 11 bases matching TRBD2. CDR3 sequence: CASQTSGVGETQYF. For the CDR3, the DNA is TGTGCCAGCCAGACTAGCGGGGTAGGAGAGACCCAGTACTTC.